The T cell receptor (beta chain) described here comes from a study of identical twins. Study-wide results and limits: Insertions ran lower in abundant cord blood beta clonotypes, though not in memory repertoires. Those out-of-frame alpha sequences shared by twins showed an excess of low generation probability.

This clonotype was seen at least ten times. Its antigen is not identified. MiXCR, applied by TCRdb to the 5' RACE reads, yields one record per CDR3 protein. Of about 700,000 distinct CDR3 sequences detected, 8.5% to 9% appear once; the ten largest clones hold roughly 0.97%. This CDR3 is 13 amino acids long. CDR1 is SGHRS and CDR2 is YFSETQ in the germline V gene. The germline V and J ends were trimmed by 10 bases and 5 bases, with 16 bases remaining between them. The same specimen was also included in a second study, on yellow fever vaccine responses in identical twins. In that study: Reportedly, the T cell response mounted by twins to vaccine seemed partly convergent, partly personalized.

The sequence was obtained from a woman between 18 and 29 years old in good health. The specimen was PBMCs. The gene calls are TRBV5-1 and TRBJ2-1, with D possibly called TRBD1 or TRBD2 (5 bases each). The CDR3 sequence: CAVARDGDNEQFF. The DNA of the CDR3 is TGCGCCGTCGCACGGGACGGGGACAATGAGCAGTTCTTC.